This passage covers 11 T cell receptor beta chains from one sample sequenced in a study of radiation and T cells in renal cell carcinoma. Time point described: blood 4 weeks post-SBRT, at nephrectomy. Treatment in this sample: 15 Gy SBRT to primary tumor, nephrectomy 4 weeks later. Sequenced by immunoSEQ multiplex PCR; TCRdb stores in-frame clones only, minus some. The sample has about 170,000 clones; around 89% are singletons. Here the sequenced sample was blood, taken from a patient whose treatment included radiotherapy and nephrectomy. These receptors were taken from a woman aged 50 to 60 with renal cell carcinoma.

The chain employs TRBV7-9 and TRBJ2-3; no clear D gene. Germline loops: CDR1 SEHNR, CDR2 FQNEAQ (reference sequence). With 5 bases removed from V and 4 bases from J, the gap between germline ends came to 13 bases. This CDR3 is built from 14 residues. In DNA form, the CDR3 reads TGTGCCAGCAGCAAGGGAATGGCTTCAGATACGCAGTATTTT. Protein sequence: CASSKGMASDTQYF.

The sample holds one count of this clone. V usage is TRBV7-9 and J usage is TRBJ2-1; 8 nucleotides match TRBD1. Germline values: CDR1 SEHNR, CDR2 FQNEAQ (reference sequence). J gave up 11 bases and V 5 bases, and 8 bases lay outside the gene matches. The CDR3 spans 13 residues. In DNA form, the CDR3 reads TGTGCCAGCAGCCCCCGGGACAGGTCAAAGCAGTTCTTC. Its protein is CASSPRDRSKQFF.

The CDR3 region is CASSVEPRSSYNSPLHF. As DNA, the CDR3 is TGTGCCAGCAGCGTAGAACCGAGAAGCTCCTATAATTCACCCCTCCACTTT. The chain recombines TRBV9 with TRBJ1-6; D unresolved. Germline-derived CDR1 and CDR2 are SGDLS and YYNGEE. Deletions cut 0 bases from V and 0 bases from J, with 10 bases between. The CDR3 is made up of 17 amino acids. Filled out from reference TRBV9 and TRBJ1-6, the complete variable domain reads DSGVTQTPKHLITATGQRVTLRCSPRSGDLSVYWYQQSLDQGLQFLIQYYNGEERAKGNILERFSAQQFPDLHSELNLSSLELGDSALYFCASSVEPRSSYNSPLHFGNGTRLTVT.

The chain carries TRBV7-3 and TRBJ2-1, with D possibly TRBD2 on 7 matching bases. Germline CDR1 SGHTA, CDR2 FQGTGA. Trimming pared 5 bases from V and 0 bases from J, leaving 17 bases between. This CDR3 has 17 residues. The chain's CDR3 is CASSGDEGGSSYNEQFF. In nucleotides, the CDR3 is TGTGCCAGCAGCGGAGACGAGGGGGGGAGCTCCTACAATGAGCAGTTCTTC.

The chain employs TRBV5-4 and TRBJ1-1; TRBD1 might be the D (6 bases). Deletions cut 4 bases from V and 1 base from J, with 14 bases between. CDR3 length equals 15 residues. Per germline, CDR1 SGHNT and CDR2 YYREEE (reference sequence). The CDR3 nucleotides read TGTGCCAGCAGCCTGCCAGGGGCTTCGAACACTGAAGCTTTCTTT. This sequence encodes CASSLPGASNTEAFF.

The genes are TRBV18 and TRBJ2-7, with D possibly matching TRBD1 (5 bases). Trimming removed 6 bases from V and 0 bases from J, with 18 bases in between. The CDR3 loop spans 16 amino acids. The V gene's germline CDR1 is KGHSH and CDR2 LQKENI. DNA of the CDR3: TGTGCCAGCTCCAAGGGCGTAGGGGCGACCTCCTACGAGCAGTACTTC. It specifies CASSKGVGATSYEQYF.

The CDR3 reads CASRRARTGNNSPLHF. CDR3 in DNA: TGTGCCAGCAGAAGAGCCCGGACAGGGAATAATTCACCCCTCCACTTT. The chain has TRBV2 and TRBJ1-6; 8 bases match TRBD1. J was trimmed by 5 bases and V by 6 bases; bases with no gene match: 9. There are 16 residues in the CDR3. Germline V gene data show CDR1 as SNHLY and CDR2 as FYNNEI.

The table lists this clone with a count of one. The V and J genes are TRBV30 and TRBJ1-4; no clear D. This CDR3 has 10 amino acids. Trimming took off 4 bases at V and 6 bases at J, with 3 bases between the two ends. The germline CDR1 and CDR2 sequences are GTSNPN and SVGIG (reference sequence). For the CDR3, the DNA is TGTGCCTGGAAATATGAAAAACTGTTTTTT. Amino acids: CAWKYEKLFF.

This CDR3 is CASSLTGGRVNEQYF. The CDR3 DNA is TGTGCCAGTAGCCTCACAGGGGGAAGGGTGAACGAGCAGTACTTC. V usage is TRBV19 and J usage is TRBJ2-7; 8 bases match TRBD1. Germline CDR1 and CDR2: LNHDA and SQIVND (reference sequence). CDR3 length: 15 residues. Trimming cost V 6 bases and J 5 bases; bases outside gene matches: 12.

The CDR3 nucleotides are TGTGCCTTCACTTTCATTCGGACAGGGGGGTTGCAGACCCAGTACTTC. Translating it yields CAFTFIRTGGLQTQYF. The chain carries TRBV30 and TRBJ2-5; 10 bases are shared with TRBD1. The V gene end was trimmed by 7 bases and the J gene end by 6 bases; junction bases not matched to a gene: 17. The length of the CDR3 is 16 residues. Germline V gene sequence: CDR1 GTSNPN, CDR2 SVGIG (reference sequence).

DNA of the CDR3: TGTGCCAGCAGCAGAACCGGGACACAGTCCTACGAGCAGTACTTC. It is translated as CASSRTGTQSYEQYF. The J gene is TRBJ2-7, the V gene TRBV7-8, with a possible D match to TRBD1 (6 bases). Germline CDR1 reads SGHVS; CDR2 reads FQNEAQ. The V and J ends lost 5 bases and 1 base respectively, with 15 bases between them. This CDR3 is built from 15 residues.